Listed below are T cell receptor beta chains from one sample, sequenced in a study of T cells in Graves' hyperthyroidism and ophthalmopathy. TCRdb called the multiplex PCR reads again in MiXCR, with one record for every CDR3 protein. The sample yields under 400,000 distinct CDR3 sequences, approximately 15% seen once. Input material: blood. These receptors all come from a woman aged 60-75 years with Graves' hyperthyroidism. Both conserved end residues are part of each CDR3. Each record gives: J gene, clone size, D gene, V gene, CDR3 DNA, CDR3 protein. D genes are given only for firm matches. Size is stated for part of the rows, as once, few or many counts, or as a class when the clone is expanded.

j_gene: TRBJ2-4
abundance: many
d_gene: NA
v_gene: TRBV7-9
CDR3nt: TGTGCCAGCAGCTTAGTCGTTTTACATAGCAAAAACATTCAGTACTTC
CDR3aa: CASSLVVLHSKNIQYF

j_gene: TRBJ2-1
abundance: few
d_gene: NA
v_gene: TRBV20-1
CDR3nt: TGCAGTGCTAGAGAAGGGGACTCCTACAATGAGCAGTTCTTC
CDR3aa: CSAREGDSYNEQFF

j_gene: TRBJ1-1
abundance: NA
d_gene: NA
v_gene: TRBV7-9
CDR3nt: TGTGCCAGCAGCTTAGGGGCTCAAGGGAGCTTGCGTGCTTTCTTT
CDR3aa: CASSLGAQGSLRAFF

j_gene: TRBJ2-2
abundance: NA
d_gene: NA
v_gene: TRBV19
CDR3nt: TGTGCCAGTAGTATAGGAATTGGGAACACCGGGGAGCTGTTTTTT
CDR3aa: CASSIGIGNTGELFF

j_gene: TRBJ2-5
abundance: many
d_gene: TRBD2
v_gene: TRBV2
CDR3nt: TGTGCCAGCAGTGATCGGGGGACTAGCGTTCTCCAAGAGACCCAGTACTTC
CDR3aa: CASSDRGTSVLQETQYF

j_gene: TRBJ2-3
abundance: many
d_gene: TRBD2
v_gene: TRBV15
CDR3nt: TGTGCCACCAGCAGAGAGACTAGCGGGACCCTTCGGACAGATACGCAGTATTTT
CDR3aa: CATSRETSGTLRTDTQYF

j_gene: TRBJ2-2
abundance: many
d_gene: TRBD1
v_gene: TRBV20-1
CDR3nt: TGCAGTGCTAGAGCTACAGGGGTCGGGGAGCTGTTTTTT
CDR3aa: CSARATGVGELFF

j_gene: TRBJ2-7
abundance: many
d_gene: TRBD2
v_gene: TRBV3-1
CDR3nt: TGTGCCAGCAGCGCTAGCGGGAGGGCCTACGAGCAGTACTTC
CDR3aa: CASSASGRAYEQYF

j_gene: TRBJ2-4
abundance: NA
d_gene: TRBD1
v_gene: TRBV27
CDR3nt: TGTGCCAGCAGCCAATGGACAGGGGCCAAAAACATTCAGTACTTC
CDR3aa: CASSQWTGAKNIQYF

j_gene: TRBJ2-7
abundance: many
d_gene: TRBD2
v_gene: TRBV10-3
CDR3nt: TGTGCCATCAGTGAGTCGACTAGCGGGAGAGGTGAGCAGTACTTC
CDR3aa: CAISESTSGRGEQYF

j_gene: TRBJ2-3
abundance: many
d_gene: NA
v_gene: TRBV3-1
CDR3nt: TGTGCCAGCAGCTCTGTTTCAAGTTTTGCCACAGATACGCAGTATTTT
CDR3aa: CASSSVSSFATDTQYF

j_gene: TRBJ1-2
abundance: many
d_gene: TRBD1
v_gene: TRBV3-1
CDR3nt: TGTGCCAGCAGGCACACAGGGGACTTTGGCTACACCTTC
CDR3aa: CASRHTGDFGYTF

j_gene: TRBJ2-7
abundance: many
d_gene: TRBD1
v_gene: TRBV12-3/TRBV12-4
CDR3nt: TGTGCCAGCAGCATGACAGGGCTCGAGCAGTACTTC
CDR3aa: CASSMTGLEQYF

j_gene: TRBJ2-1
abundance: NA
d_gene: NA
v_gene: TRBV6-1
CDR3nt: TGTGCCGCCACGGGATTCGGTAGTACCTACAATGAGCAGTTCTTC
CDR3aa: CAATGFGSTYNEQFF

j_gene: TRBJ2-1
abundance: many
d_gene: NA
v_gene: TRBV20-1
CDR3nt: TGCAGTGCTAGCCCCTGGTACAATGAGCAGTTCTTC
CDR3aa: CSASPWYNEQFF

j_gene: TRBJ2-2
abundance: many
d_gene: NA
v_gene: TRBV20-1
CDR3nt: TGCAGTGCTAGAACAACAGGGAGGAACACCGGGGAGCTGTTTTTT
CDR3aa: CSARTTGRNTGELFF